The TCR beta chain described here comes from a study of blood T cell repertoires in COVID-19. The sample holds one count of this clone. The table came from immunoSEQ multiplex PCR; TCRdb's copy has only in-frame clones and leaves some out. Of 180,000 or so clones detected, roughly 90% appear once; the ten largest clones hold roughly 0.82%. Recovered status in Cohort 3 required two negative PCRs, clearance, or symptom resolution. The sequencing input was PBMCs or T cells enriched from blood (not recorded which). The receptor's source is a woman in her late teens or twenties who had recovered from COVID-19.

The CDR3 region has the DNA TGTGCCAGCAGTTACTCCAGGTTGGGGAGAACTGAAGCTTTCTTT. It translates to CASSYSRLGRTEAFF. This chain connects TRBV6-5 to TRBJ1-1; D is ambiguous. V shed 0 bases and J shed 5 bases, with 13 bases lying between them. Germline assignment: CDR1 MNHEY and CDR2 SVGAGI. CDR3 length: 15 residues.